This TCR beta chain was documented in a study of CD8 T cells in ankylosing spondylitis. Libraries of TCR beta came from quantitative 5'-RACE with molecular barcodes. TCRdb used MiXCR to reprocess the 5' RACE reads, holding one entry per CDR3 protein. Here the sample spans some 30,000 distinct CDR3 sequences, 12% to 15% being singletons. V shed 0 bases and J shed 2 bases, with 5 bases lying between them. The CDR3 runs to 14 residues. CDR1 is SGHRS, CDR2 YFSETQ, per germline. Findings of the study overall: Matched synovial fluid from ankylosing spondylitis patients was reported to be enriched for disease-linked clones. Past studies reported some motif variants in reactive arthritis synovial fluid and blood.

Turning to this clonotype: Its antigen remains unknown.

Sequenced: blood. The chain links TRBV5-1 to TRBJ1-4; unclear D gene. The clonotype was recovered from a male donor with ankylosing spondylitis or in good health (not recorded which). The CDR3 region has the DNA TGCGCCAGCAGCTTGGATCAGACTAATGAAAAACTGTTTTTT. The encoded protein is CASSLDQTNEKLFF.